The clone carrying this T cell receptor beta chain has only a few counts. The target antigen is unknown. TCRdb redid the calling of the reads with MiXCR, one entry per CDR3 protein. This table holds about 130,000 distinct CDR3 sequences, roughly a quarter found once. The data belong to a study of T cell repertoires in cytomegalovirus infection. Germline V gene data show CDR1 as SGHVS and CDR2 as FQNEAQ. The J segment lost 3 bases and the V segment lost 5 bases, leaving 9 bases of the junction unmatched. The CDR3 has 16 amino acids. This TCR derives from a human donor in good health (CMV status not recorded). Some clones in this sample may be carry-over from other donors' samples. Sample: PBMCs, sequenced either directly or after in vitro stimulation (not recorded which). The rearrangement joins TRBV7-8 to TRBJ2-1; 8 nucleotides line up with TRBD2. The CDR3 loop is CASSLLSGIIYNEQFF. As DNA, the CDR3 is TGTGCCAGCAGCCTCCTTAGCGGGATTATCTACAATGAGCAGTTCTTC.